The 30 T cell receptor beta chains listed next were all sequenced from one sample in a study of T cells expressing NK-cell markers. TCRdb re-called the 5' RACE reads and gives one entry per CDR3 protein, without DNA. The table for this sample gives approximately 440,000 distinct CDR3 sequences. Sequencing used blood T cells: a sorted CD56 or NKG2C T cell subset, CD4+ or CD8+ T cells, or bulk PBMC T cells (not recorded which). These receptor sequences come from a woman in her forties or fifties in good health.

The V call is TRBV7-8, the J call TRBJ2-1; the TRBD2 assignment by TCRdb is unverifiable without DNA. This CDR3 has 16 residues. Germline CDR1 reads SGHVS; CDR2 reads FQNEAQ. Here the CDR3 reads CASSFGQGGLYDEQFF.

The chain joins TRBV3-1 to TRBJ2-1. The V gene's germline CDR1 is LGHDT and CDR2 YNNKEL (reference sequence). The CDR3 is 16 residues long. The chain's CDR3 is CASSQVWSSSYNEQFF.

The gene calls are TRBV7-2 and TRBJ1-2. The CDR3 is made up of 13 amino acids. Germline V CDR1 and CDR2: SGHTA, FQGNSA. CDR3 loop: CASSLAFRGGYTF. Variable domain in full (rest from reference TRBV7-2 and TRBJ1-2): GAGVSQSPSNKVTEKGKDVELRCDPISGHTALYWYRQSLGQGLEFLIYFQGNSAPDKSGLPSDRFSAERTGGSVSTLTIQRTQQEDSAVYLCASSLAFRGGYTFGSGTRLTVV.

The V call is TRBV7-8, the J call TRBJ1-4. CDR1 SGHVS and CDR2 FQNEAQ come from the germline V gene. The CDR3 runs to 15 residues. The CDR3: CASSLQVATNEKLFF.

V and J are TRBV11-1 and TRBJ2-3; without DNA, the TCRdb call of TRBD2 cannot be checked. The germline V gene encodes CDR1 SGHAT and CDR2 FQDESV (reference sequence). This CDR3 comprises 15 residues. The CDR3 is CASSLRTSVIDTQYF.

V and J are TRBV11-3 and TRBJ2-3; TCRdb designates TRBD2, a call that cannot be tested without DNA. Germline V gene data show CDR1 as SGHNT and CDR2 as YENEEA. The CDR3 consists of 16 residues. The CDR3 sequence: CASSPLSGGPADTQYF.

This sequence joins TRBV18 and TRBJ2-2; TCRdb picks TRBD2, but there is no DNA to check that call. Germline loops: CDR1 KGHSH, CDR2 LQKENI. The length of the CDR3 is 14 residues. Here the CDR3 reads CASSPSPAAGELFF.

The J gene is TRBJ2-5, the V gene TRBV12-3 or TRBV12-4; TCRdb's assignment of TRBD1 cannot be checked, as there is no DNA. The CDR3 is made up of 14 amino acids. The CDR3 protein is CASSSRGRERTQYF.

The genes are TRBV2 and TRBJ2-4; the D call from TCRdb, TRBD1, cannot be confirmed without DNA. The CDR3 sequence is 14 residues long. The germline V gene has CDR1 SNHLY and CDR2 FYNNEI. Here the CDR3 reads CASRGEVAKNIQYF. The full variable domain, completed using reference TRBV2 and TRBJ2-4, is EPEVTQTPSHQVTQMGQEVILRCVPISNHLYFYWYRQILGQKVEFLVSFYNNEISEKSEIFDDQFSVERPDGSNFTLKIRSTKLEDSAMYFCASRGEVAKNIQYFGAGTRLSVL.

The genes are TRBV28 and TRBJ2-5; without DNA, the TCRdb call of TRBD2 cannot be checked. CDR1 and CDR2 (germline): MDHEN, SYDVKM. The CDR3 extends over 16 amino acids. The CDR3 protein is CASSLVGGGRGETQYF.

This sequence joins TRBV14 and TRBJ2-7; TCRdb's D call of TRBD1 is untestable without DNA. The CDR3 sequence is 14 residues long. Germline V lookup: CDR1 SGHDN, CDR2 FVKESK. The CDR3 loop reads CASSQGGSRREQYF.

J is TRBJ2-3 and V is TRBV6-5; TCRdb's assignment of TRBD1 cannot be checked, as there is no DNA. The CDR3 covers 14 residues. CDR1 and CDR2 (germline): MNHEY, SVGAGI. The CDR3 loop reads CASRRGHSTDTQYF.

The J gene is TRBJ2-7, the V gene TRBV6-5; the D gene TCRdb calls, TRBD2, cannot be checked with no DNA. This CDR3 is 16 amino acids long. The V gene's germline CDR1 is MNHEY and CDR2 SVGAGI. This chain's CDR3 is CASSSGRLAGESEQYF.

This sequence joins TRBV12-3 or TRBV12-4 and TRBJ2-5; the TRBD2 assignment by TCRdb is unverifiable without DNA. The CDR3 runs to 16 residues. CDR3: CASSFGASLPVETQYF.

The genes are TRBV4-1 and TRBJ2-2; TCRdb indicates TRBD2, and absent DNA this call remains unverified. CDR3 length: 17 amino acids. The germline V gene has CDR1 MGHRA and CDR2 YSYEKL. The chain's CDR3 is CASSQGASGLNTGELFF.

The chain carries TRBV12-3 or TRBV12-4 and TRBJ2-2; TCRdb's assignment of TRBD2 cannot be checked, as there is no DNA. This CDR3 comprises 14 residues. CDR3: CASFRTEESGELFF.

J is TRBJ2-3 and V is TRBV11-2; TCRdb picks TRBD1, but there is no DNA to check that call. Germline CDR1 is SGHAT and CDR2 is FQNNGV. The CDR3 is made up of 16 amino acids. The CDR3 sequence is CASSFRRDRVTDTQYF.

This chain uses TRBV30 with TRBJ2-1. The CDR3 has 14 residues. Germline V gene lookup returns CDR1 GTSNPN and CDR2 SVGIG (reference sequence). CDR3 in amino acids: CAWSVLRSLGEQFF. The complete variable domain, with remaining parts taken from reference TRBV30 and TRBJ2-1, reads SQTIHQWPATLVQPVGSPLSLECTVEGTSNPNLYWYRQAAGRGLQLLFYSVGIGQISSEVPQNLSASRPQDRQFILSSKKLLLSDSGFYLCAWSVLRSLGEQFFGPGTRLTVL.

The chain joins TRBV24-1 to TRBJ2-1. CDR3 size: 14 residues. The germline CDR1 and CDR2 sequences are KGHDR and SFDVKD. The CDR3 protein is CATSDLGLIDEQFF.

The rearrangement uses TRBV7-9 and TRBJ1-4; as DNA is missing, the TRBD1 call by TCRdb cannot be tested. This CDR3 is 17 amino acids long. The V gene's germline CDR1 is SEHNR and CDR2 FQNEAQ (reference sequence). Here the CDR3 reads CASSLGTITSTNEKLFF.

This rearrangement joins TRBV14 to TRBJ2-3; TCRdb's assignment of TRBD1 cannot be checked, as there is no DNA. CDR3 size: 14 residues. Germline loops: CDR1 SGHDN, CDR2 FVKESK. The CDR3 sequence is CASSQETAGPVRYF.

The chain uses TRBV3-1 and TRBJ2-1; the TRBD2 assignment by TCRdb is unverifiable without DNA. The CDR3 is made up of 14 amino acids. Looked up from germline, CDR1 is LGHDT and CDR2 is YNNKEL (reference sequence). CDR3 residues: CASKGVAGYNEQFF.

The genes are TRBV20-1 and TRBJ2-7; TCRdb gives TRBD1 as the D gene, but with no DNA this cannot be confirmed. CDR1 and CDR2 from the germline V gene are DFQATT and SNEGSKA (reference sequence). The CDR3 length is 14 residues. CDR3 loop: CSANSQDGTYEQYF.

The V call is TRBV24-1, the J call TRBJ2-3; checking the TCRdb D call of TRBD2 is not possible without DNA. This CDR3 has 16 residues. Germline loops: CDR1 KGHDR, CDR2 SFDVKD. The CDR3 spells CATSDPLAGVGDTQYF.

V usage is TRBV7-2 and J usage is TRBJ1-4; TCRdb names TRBD1, which stays unverified in the absence of DNA. This CDR3 contains 15 residues. Per the germline V gene, CDR1 is SGHTA and CDR2 is FQGNSA. CDR3 loop: CASSLTGLSNEKLFF.

The rearrangement uses TRBV11-3 and TRBJ2-1; the TRBD1 assignment by TCRdb is unverifiable without DNA. From germline, CDR1 is SGHNT and CDR2 YENEEA. There are 12 residues in the CDR3. The CDR3 is CASTPGGHEQFF.

The chain links TRBV11-2 to TRBJ2-2; without DNA, the TCRdb call of TRBD1 cannot be checked. Germline V gene lookup returns CDR1 SGHAT and CDR2 FQNNGV. The CDR3 is 19 residues long. CDR3 amino acids: CASSSPPWGTHLNTGELFF.

CDR3 loop: CAIKDSGHSSYEQYF. The chain links TRBV10-3 to TRBJ2-7; the D gene TCRdb calls, TRBD1, cannot be checked with no DNA. Germline CDR1 reads ENHRY; CDR2 reads SYGVKD. The CDR3 extends over 15 amino acids.

This chain uses TRBV7-9 with TRBJ2-7; as DNA is missing, the TRBD1 call by TCRdb cannot be tested. Per the germline V gene, CDR1 is SEHNR and CDR2 is FQNEAQ (reference sequence). This CDR3 is 19 amino acids long. CDR3 residues: CASSLALGAGIRVRNEQYF.

The chain uses TRBV9 and TRBJ2-1; as DNA is missing, the TRBD2 call by TCRdb cannot be tested. The CDR3 runs 14 residues. Germline V gene data show CDR1 as SGDLS and CDR2 as YYNGEE. The CDR3 sequence is CASSAGPHLSEQFF.